Given below is one T cell receptor (beta chain) in context. TCRdb keeps only in-frame clones here, not all; method: immunoSEQ multiplex PCR. The sample has hundreds of thousands of clones; around 90% are singletons. This record comes from a study of control samples from healthy donors and cancer patients. Germline V gene sequence: CDR1 SGHAT, CDR2 FQNNGV. The CDR3 consists of 13 residues. V lost 5 bases and J 4 bases, leaving 12 bases between the germline ends. This clonotype was obtained from a man aged 40-49 years with head and neck cancer. Sequenced: PBMCs. The chain combines TRBV11-2 with TRBJ2-7; maybe TRBD2 (7 bases). CDR3 in amino acids: CASSPEGGYEQYF. In DNA form, the CDR3 reads TGTGCCAGCAGCCCAGAGGGGGGGTACGAGCAGTACTTC.